The 2 T cell receptor beta chains below all came from one sample that was sequenced in a study of tissue T cells after allogeneic stem cell transplantation. Time point reported: mouse harvest day 7 after allogeneic transplant. Each mouse received 10^7 T-cell-depleted marrow cells plus 10^6 splenic CD5+ T cells by tail vein. Here immunoSEQ multiplex PCR was the method, and the copy in TCRdb shows in-frame clones only, minus some. In the table there are around 9,300 clones, under 55% of which are singletons. The sequencing sample was made of gut tissue. Receptor source: a female BALB/c mouse given C57BL/6 T cells with graft-versus-host disease after an allogeneic hematopoietic cell transplant.

This clone is categorized as medium-sized. Gene names refer to mouse genes. The read falls 1 residue short of the CDR3 end, and the missing part is taken from the germline J gene. This chain joins TRBV13-2 and TRBJ2-1; no reliable D call. V was shortened by 0 bases and J by 3 bases, with 7 bases between the two germline ends. Germline values: CDR1 NNHNN, CDR2 SYGAGS (reference sequence). CDR3 size: 14 residues. The covered CDR3 bases are TGTGCCAGCGGTGATGAGAACAGCTATGCTGAGCAGTTC. Amino acids: CASGDENSYAEQF. The whole CDR3 sequence reads CASGDENSYAEQFF.

By frequency in the sample, this clone is medium-sized. Each gene name is a mouse one. The read stops 1 residue short of the end of the CDR3; the missing end is completed from the germline J gene. The chain is built from TRBV1 and TRBJ2-7; no clear D gene. CDR1 and CDR2 (germline): NSQYPW, LRSPGD (reference sequence). Trimming removed 4 bases from V and 3 bases from J, with 13 bases in between. The CDR3 sequence is 14 residues long. CDR3 DNA, as far as it was read: TGCACCTGCAGTGGAGGGTTGGGCCTCTATGAACAGTAC. Its protein is CTCSGGLGLYEQY. The entire CDR3 sequence reads CTCSGGLGLYEQYF.